The rows below give T cell receptor beta chains drawn from one sample of a study of blood T cell repertoires in COVID-19. Using immunoSEQ multiplex PCR, the repertoire was profiled, and TCRdb retains in-frame clones only, with some absent. The data show around 150,000 clones, about 86% seen once. Sequenced sample: peripheral blood. All receptors derive from a young man with acute or convalescent COVID-19. The conserved cysteine and the conserved F or W are not part of the CDR3 here. The order of the fields is V gene, CDR3 protein.

TRBV6-6 | ASSTHRGSDGYT
TRBV6-5 | ASSYFGQGSYYEQY
TRBV2 | ASSEEQGFQETQY
TRBV7-2 | ASSYGQMTYGYT
TRBV6-1 | ASSEEMNTGAQETQY
TRBV7-9 | ASSLGAGGNNEQF
TRBV3-1/TRBV3-2 | ASSQPGSGGARETQY
TRBV18 | ASSPRLNTGELF
TRBV5-1 | ASSFSPGENTEAF
TRBV6-6 | ASSTRTGYYTEAF
TRBV6-5 | ASRLRGAF
TRBV6-5 | ASSYHRGQGYT
TRBV14 | ASSQVGGYTEAF
TRBV7-9 | ASRDRVNYGYT